The rows below give T cell receptor beta chains drawn from one sample of a study of blood T cells in healthy people across ages. MiXCR, applied by TCRdb to the 5' RACE reads, yields one record per CDR3 protein. The sample contains approximately 800,000 distinct CDR3 sequences, 55% to 75% of which appear only once. Input material: blood. The receptors were sampled from a man aged 30 to 45 in good health. Each CDR3 is given without its conserved first and last residue.

j_call	v_call	cdr3_aa
TRBJ2-3	TRBV7-3	ASSPQAGFTDTQY
NA	TRBV6-5	ASSPTGTGETQY
TRBJ2-7	TRBV7-2	ASSPLQGRGEQY
TRBJ2-7	TRBV7-6	ASSLYRGPRGGEQY
TRBJ2-3	TRBV7-2	ASSQTGPAVTQY
NA	TRBV5-1	ASSLVPPQTQY
TRBJ2-1	TRBV11-2	ASSPMGANNEQF
TRBJ2-1	TRBV7-9	ASSQAGTIFSYNEQF
TRBJ2-7	TRBV20-1	SAAGTGSSSEQY
TRBJ2-7	TRBV4-3	ASSQDLAGSLYEQY
TRBJ1-2	TRBV29-1	SVPRTESNYGYT
TRBJ1-1	TRBV29-1	SVDVNVGGRTEAF
TRBJ1-2	TRBV3-1	ASSPGVNYGYT
TRBJ2-7	TRBV11-1	ASSSEVPGRRDEQY
TRBJ1-2	TRBV14	ASSQARDRDDGYT
TRBJ2-3	TRBV6-2/TRBV6-3	ASSYVAGEGTDTQY
TRBJ2-3	TRBV9	ASSGTWRITDTQY
TRBJ2-7	TRBV20-1	SAKTDPYEQY
TRBJ2-1	TRBV7-2	ASSLALAVTYNEQF
TRBJ2-3	TRBV7-9	ASSRPGRGSDTQY
TRBJ2-7	TRBV5-1	ASRTASYEQY
TRBJ2-5	TRBV29-1	SVTFDTKVETQY
TRBJ2-3	TRBV5-4	ASSGGGRATDTQY
TRBJ2-1	TRBV6-5	ASSYSTGGAYNEQF
TRBJ2-1	TRBV10-3	AISELAGSNEQF
TRBJ1-1	TRBV12-3/TRBV12-4	ASSLDLREAF